The 8 T cell receptor beta chains below come from one sample, sequenced in a study of CD8 T cells in ankylosing spondylitis. One entry per CDR3 protein results from TCRdb running MiXCR on the 5' RACE reads. The table lists roughly 35,000 distinct CDR3 sequences, 13% of them singletons. Sample: synovial fluid, either unsorted or a sorted T cell fraction (not recorded which). Source of these receptors: a male donor with ankylosing spondylitis.

There are many counts of this clonotype. The chain uses TRBV24-1 and TRBJ2-1; D possibly uses TRBD1 or TRBD2 (5 bases each). The V gene's germline CDR1 is KGHDR and CDR2 SFDVKD. Trimming shortened V by 9 bases and J by 6 bases, and 14 bases separated the two germline ends. The CDR3 is made up of 13 amino acids. CDR3 residues: CATRSGASNEQFF. CDR3 nucleotides: TGTGCCACCCGTTCCGGGGCTAGCAATGAGCAGTTCTTC.

The chain couples TRBV20-1 to TRBJ2-7; a weak D match, TRBD1 (6 bases). The germline V and J ends were trimmed by 4 bases and 2 bases, with 12 bases remaining between them. Looked up from germline, CDR1 is DFQATT and CDR2 is SNEGSKA (reference sequence). The CDR3 extends over 13 amino acids. The CDR3 DNA follows: TGCAGTGCTACCCGGGACACCCCCTACGAGCAGTACTTC. Protein product: CSATRDTPYEQYF.

The J gene is TRBJ2-3, the V gene TRBV7-9, with 8 bases fitting TRBD2. With 4 bases clipped from V and 2 bases from J, the junction kept 2 bases outside the gene matches. The length of the CDR3 is 14 residues. Germline loops: CDR1 SEHNR, CDR2 FQNEAQ (reference sequence). CDR3 nucleotide sequence: TGTGCCAGCAGCTCACTAGCGGTCACAGATACGCAGTATTTT. Its protein is CASSSLAVTDTQYF.

The V and J genes are TRBV24-1 and TRBJ2-1; 9 bases line up with TRBD1. The V gene end was trimmed by 7 bases and the J gene end by 4 bases; junction bases not matched to a gene: 4. The V gene's germline CDR1 is KGHDR and CDR2 SFDVKD. CDR3 length equals 14 residues. This CDR3 is CATRAGQGYNEQFF. DNA for the CDR3: TGTGCCACCAGGGCGGGACAGGGTTACAATGAGCAGTTCTTC.

This clonotype occurred many times. The chain is built from TRBV6-1 and TRBJ1-4; 7 nucleotides match TRBD1. V dropped 8 bases and J dropped 0; count of bases not matched to a gene: 9. CDR3 length: 16 residues. CDR1 MNHNS and CDR2 SASEGT come from the germline V gene. CDR3 region: CASGSGGRATNEKLFF. CDR3 nucleotide sequence: TGTGCCAGCGGATCAGGGGGGAGGGCAACTAATGAAAAACTGTTTTTT.

The chain employs TRBV28 and TRBJ1-3; unclear D gene. CDR1 and CDR2 from the germline V gene are MDHEN and SYDVKM. There are 15 residues in the CDR3. Between the trimmed V and J ends, which lost 8 bases and 0 bases, there was a span of 14 bases. CDR3 in amino acids: CASSPAANSGNTIYF. DNA for the CDR3: TGTGCCAGCTCCCCGGCAGCGAACTCTGGAAACACCATATATTTT.

This clonotype was observed a handful of times. The chain is built from TRBV20-1 and TRBJ1-1, with D unclear. Germline V lookup: CDR1 DFQATT, CDR2 SNEGSKA (reference sequence). Trimming stripped 4 bases from V and 5 bases from J, with 14 bases between. The CDR3 contains 13 residues. CDR3 protein: CSANLPGRTEAFF. The CDR3 nucleotides are TGCAGTGCTAACTTACCCGGGAGGACTGAAGCTTTCTTT.

This clonotype was recorded many times. V and J are TRBV29-1 and TRBJ2-2; the D gene is possibly TRBD1 (6 bases). The CDR3 length is 14 residues. Trimming left V 4 bases short and J 0 bases short, with 9 bases between. Germline values: CDR1 SQVTM, CDR2 ANQGSEA. Here the CDR3 reads CSVVGGPNTGELFF. The CDR3 bases are TGCAGCGTTGTTGGGGGCCCGAACACCGGGGAGCTGTTTTTT.